This is a list of T cell receptor beta chains from one sample in a study of blood T cell repertoires in COVID-19. Using immunoSEQ multiplex PCR, the repertoire was profiled, and TCRdb retains in-frame clones only, with some absent. The table records about 78,000 clones, about 89% of them present only once. Specimen: peripheral blood. Receptor source: a man aged 50-60 years with active or convalescent COVID-19. The CDR3 runs from the conserved cysteine through the conserved F or W. D genes are given only for firm matches. Clone sizes are given selectively: once, few, many, or a class where the clone is expanded.

V	size	J	D	CDR3	DNA
TRBV18	once	TRBJ2-3	TRBD2	CASSPPSLAGLDTQYF	TGTGCCAGCTCACCACCGAGTCTAGCGGGCTTAGATACGCAGTATTTT
TRBV6-4	NA	TRBJ2-5	TRBD2	CASSDPRTSGTSQETQYF	TGTGCCAGCAGTGACCCGAGGACTAGCGGGACCAGCCAAGAGACCCAGTACTTC
TRBV5-1	NA	TRBJ2-3	TRBD2	CASSLAGRDTDTQYF	TGCGCCAGCAGCTTAGCGGGGAGAGACACAGATACGCAGTATTTT
TRBV6-1	NA	TRBJ1-6	TRBD1	CASSDGQGAISYNSPLHF	TGTGCCAGCAGTGACGGACAGGGGGCTATCTCCTATAATTCACCCCTCCACTTT
TRBV28	NA	TRBJ1-6	TRBD1	CASSFSDRGYNSPLHF	TGTGCCAGCAGTTTTTCGGACAGGGGGTATAATTCACCCCTCCACTTT
TRBV19	NA	TRBJ1-2	NA	CASSTGSHYGYTF	TGTGCCAGTAGTACCGGGTCACACTATGGCTACACCTTC
TRBV6-5	NA	TRBJ1-6	NA	CASSYSAGLKNSPLHF	TGTGCCAGCAGTTACTCGGCAGGGCTGAAGAATTCACCCCTCCACTTT
TRBV12-3/TRBV12-4	NA	TRBJ1-4	NA	CASSITWEKLFF	TGTGCCAGCAGTATCACATGGGAAAAACTGTTTTTT
TRBV6-6	NA	TRBJ1-4	NA	CASSYSSEKLFF	TGTGCCAGCAGTTACTCGAGCGAAAAACTGTTTTTT
TRBV28	NA	TRBJ2-3	TRBD2	CASRAGLAGGADTQYF	TGTGCCAGCAGAGCCGGACTAGCGGGGGGGGCAGATACGCAGTATTTT
TRBV28	NA	TRBJ2-5	TRBD1	CASSLWGTGTETQYF	TGTGCCAGCAGTTTATGGGGGACAGGCACAGAGACCCAGTACTTC
TRBV6-5	NA	TRBJ2-2	NA	CASESGGDTGELFF	TGTGCCAGCGAGAGTGGGGGCGATACCGGGGAGCTGTTTTTT
TRBV30	NA	TRBJ1-5	NA	CAWSIDTGNQPQHF	TGTGCCTGGAGTATCGACACTGGCAATCAGCCCCAGCATTTT
TRBV2	NA	TRBJ2-1	TRBD2	CASNKAGLPYNEQFF	TGTGCCAGCAACAAAGCGGGACTGCCTTACAATGAGCAGTTCTTC
TRBV15	NA	TRBJ2-1	NA	CATSSSPQSYNEQFF	TGTGCCACCAGCAGTAGTCCTCAATCATACAATGAGCAGTTCTTC
TRBV18	NA	TRBJ1-4	NA	CASSPSQAGRNEKLFF	TGTGCCAGCTCACCCTCACAGGCGGGACGGAATGAAAAACTGTTTTTT
TRBV5-8	NA	TRBJ2-1	NA	CASSLVTKQFF	TGTGCCAGCAGCTTAGTAACAAAGCAGTTCTTC
TRBV28	NA	TRBJ1-5	NA	CASIKLAGADQPQHF	TGTGCCAGCATTAAATTGGCAGGGGCGGATCAGCCCCAGCATTTT
TRBV27	NA	TRBJ1-1	NA	CASSLAWGGNTEAFF	TGTGCCAGCAGTTTAGCGTGGGGGGGGAACACTGAAGCTTTCTTT
TRBV18	NA	TRBJ2-5	TRBD1	CASSPRDSQETQYF	TGTGCCAGCTCACCCCGGGACAGCCAAGAGACCCAGTACTTC
TRBV7-2	NA	TRBJ2-3	NA	CASDRGFTDTQYF	TGTGCCAGTGATAGAGGGTTCACAGATACGCAGTATTTT
TRBV9	few	TRBJ2-3	TRBD2	CASSVAPSGGTTDTQYF	TGTGCCAGCAGCGTAGCTCCTAGCGGGGGAACCACAGATACGCAGTATTTT
TRBV7-8	NA	TRBJ2-5	TRBD2	CASSSRTSGDQETQYF	TGTGCCAGCAGCTCCAGGACTAGCGGGGACCAAGAGACCCAGTACTTC
TRBV25-1	NA	TRBJ1-6	NA	CASSGQKNSPLHF	TGTGCCAGCAGTGGACAGAAAAATTCACCCCTCCACTTT
TRBV10-3	NA	TRBJ1-6	NA	CAINTGSGSPLHF	TGTGCCATCAATACAGGGAGTGGTTCACCCCTCCACTTT
TRBV19	NA	TRBJ2-3	TRBD2	CASSIAGGLTDTQYF	TGTGCCAGTAGTATCGCGGGGGGGCTCACAGATACGCAGTATTTT
TRBV3-1/TRBV3-2	NA	TRBJ1-2	NA	CASSQGQNGYTF	TGTGCCAGCAGCCAAGGACAGAATGGCTACACCTTC
TRBV27	NA	TRBJ1-5	TRBD1	CASSRGQGRYQPQHF	TGTGCCAGCAGCCGCGGACAGGGGCGGTATCAGCCCCAGCATTTT
TRBV19	once	TRBJ1-6	NA	CASSGTGLNSPLHF	TGTGCCAGTAGTGGAACAGGGCTGAATTCACCCCTCCACTTT
TRBV6-5	NA	TRBJ1-2	TRBD1	CASRPGGAGYGYTF	TGTGCCAGCAGACCAGGGGGCGCGGGATATGGCTACACCTTC
TRBV4-1	NA	TRBJ2-3	NA	CASSRGGATDTQYF	TGCGCCAGCAGCCGCGGGGGCGCGACAGATACGCAGTATTTT
TRBV30	NA	TRBJ2-5	NA	CAWSGGRQETQYF	TGTGCCTGGAGTGGGGGCCGCCAAGAGACCCAGTACTTC
TRBV5-6	NA	TRBJ2-5	TRBD1	CASSLDRVETQYF	TGTGCCAGCAGCCTTGACAGGGTAGAGACCCAGTACTTC
TRBV19	NA	TRBJ1-2	TRBD1	CASSKLTGEVYNYGYTF	TGTGCCAGTAGTAAACTCACAGGGGAGGTGTATAACTATGGCTACACCTTC
TRBV19	NA	TRBJ2-3	NA	CASATSTDTQYF	TGTGCCAGTGCAACAAGCACAGATACGCAGTATTTT
TRBV5-4	NA	TRBJ2-7	NA	CASSSSGTYEQYF	TGTGCCAGCAGCTCATCAGGGACCTACGAGCAGTACTTC
TRBV5-6	once	TRBJ2-5	NA	CASSSAPGLKYF	TGTGCCAGCAGCTCTGCCCCGGGACTGAAGTACTTC
TRBV6-6	NA	TRBJ1-5	TRBD1	CASRGQTGADQPQHF	TGTGCCAGCAGAGGCCAGACAGGGGCTGATCAGCCCCAGCATTTT
TRBV11-2	NA	TRBJ2-1	TRBD2	CASSPGLAGGLDEQFF	TGTGCCAGCAGCCCTGGACTAGCGGGGGGGTTGGATGAGCAGTTCTTC
TRBV3-1/TRBV3-2	NA	TRBJ2-1	TRBD1	CASRNRDRGGNEQFF	TGTGCCAGCAGGAACCGGGACAGGGGAGGGAATGAGCAGTTCTTC
TRBV12-3/TRBV12-4	NA	TRBJ2-1	NA	CASSSGWNEQFF	TGTGCCAGCAGTAGCGGGTGGAATGAGCAGTTCTTC